This T cell receptor beta chain comes out of a study of cytomegalovirus exposure and HLA in healthy donors. On this clone itself: The antigen is not known.

Overall study results and limits: Published work reported that the classifier diagnosed cytomegalovirus status with high specificity and sensitivity.

Germline CDR1 SGHRS, CDR2 YFSETQ. The CDR3 runs to 15 residues. Trimming left V 4 bases short and J 2 bases short, with 16 bases between. Assay: immunoSEQ multiplex PCR; the TCRdb copy retains only in-frame clones and omits some. The sample holds fewer than 85,000 clones, 94% seen once. This receptor was identified in a woman under 30 in good health and CMV-seronegative. The sequencing sample was made of PBMCs. This chain uses TRBV5-1 with TRBJ2-7; TRBD1 might be the D (5 bases). The CDR3, as DNA: TGCGCCAGCAGCGCCTCCAGGGAATACCCCTACGAGCAGTACTTC. It specifies CASSASREYPYEQYF. The full variable domain, rest sourced from reference TRBV5-1 and TRBJ2-7, is KAGVTQTPRYLIKTRGQQVTLSCSPISGHRSVSWYQQTPGQGLQFLFEYFSETQRNKGNFPGRFSGRQFSNSRSEMNVSTLELGDSALYLCASSASREYPYEQYFGPGTRLTVT.